These 18 T cell receptor beta chains were all obtained from the same sample, sequenced in a study of blood T cell repertoires in COVID-19. The data were produced by immunoSEQ multiplex PCR, yet TCRdb's version contains in-frame clones alone and is incomplete. The repertoire has a few hundred thousand clones, roughly 77% of them found once; the top ten carry under 1.2%. Sequenced: peripheral blood. These TCRs come from a human donor with acute or convalescent COVID-19. The donor label of this sample is uncertain.

The J gene is TRBJ1-2, the V gene TRBV2; D is ambiguous. Germline CDR1 is SNHLY and CDR2 is FYNNEI. The CDR3 contains 14 residues. With 1 base removed from V and 1 base from J, the gap between germline ends came to 7 bases. In DNA form, the CDR3 reads TGTGCCAGCAGTGAAGAGACACTTAACTATGGCTACACCTTC. This codes for CASSEETLNYGYTF.

The chain links TRBV5-4 to TRBJ2-5; no clear D. This CDR3 spans 13 amino acids. Trimming took 4 bases from V and 3 from J, leaving 10 bases between them. Per germline, CDR1 SGHNT and CDR2 YYREEE (reference sequence). Here the CDR3 reads CASSRDWKETQYF. CDR3 in DNA: TGTGCCAGCAGCCGCGACTGGAAAGAGACCCAGTACTTC.

The V gene is TRBV18, the J gene TRBJ1-1, with a tentative D call TRBD1 (5 bases). CDR1 KGHSH and CDR2 LQKENI come from the germline V gene. This CDR3 region has 13 residues. Deletions cut 6 bases from V and 0 bases from J, with 8 bases between. The CDR3 here is CASSVTVNTEAFF. The DNA of the CDR3 is TGTGCCAGCTCGGTGACAGTGAACACTGAAGCTTTCTTT.

The chain uses TRBV25-1 and TRBJ2-1; 10 bases agree with TRBD2. This CDR3 has 15 amino acids. Per the germline V gene, CDR1 is MGHDK and CDR2 is SYGVNS. Losses at the gene ends were 4 bases for V and 3 bases for J; bases not matched to a gene: 3. This chain's CDR3 is CASSGSGRDYNEQFF. The DNA of the CDR3 is TGTGCCAGCAGTGGAAGCGGGAGGGACTACAATGAGCAGTTCTTC.

This chain joins TRBV6-6 and TRBJ2-7, with 7 bases that match TRBD2. J was trimmed by 3 bases and V by 7 bases; bases with no gene match: 9. The CDR3 has 14 residues. Germline values: CDR1 MNHNY, CDR2 SVGAGI (reference sequence). In nucleotides, the CDR3 is TGTGCCAGCACCACGGGGGGAGGGCTCTACGAGCAGTACTTC. It encodes CASTTGGGLYEQYF.

The V gene is TRBV12-3 or TRBV12-4, the J gene TRBJ2-2; no firm D call. The CDR3 is made up of 11 amino acids. The V and J ends lost 6 bases and 9 bases respectively, with 8 bases between them. This CDR3 reads CASRVARELFF. For the CDR3, the DNA is TGTGCCAGCAGGGTAGCTCGGGAGCTGTTTTTT.

This clone was seen only once. V is TRBV5-1 and J is TRBJ2-7; D remains unclear. V lost 0 bases, J lost 1 base, and 8 bases lay in between. The CDR3 length is 14 residues. CDR1 is SGHRS, CDR2 YFSETQ, per germline. CDR3 bases: TGCGCCAGCAGCTTGGCGGTATTGTCCTACGAGCAGTACTTC. Its protein is CASSLAVLSYEQYF.

V is TRBV15 and J is TRBJ2-1; D not certain. V was trimmed by 3 bases and J by 8 bases, leaving 17 bases between them. Germline V gene data show CDR1 as LNHNV and CDR2 as YYDKDF (reference sequence). The CDR3 consists of 15 residues. This CDR3 is CATSSGRDLRDEQFF. CDR3 DNA sequence: TGTGCCACCAGCAGCGGAAGAGACCTACGGGATGAGCAGTTCTTC.

The chain combines TRBV6-5 with TRBJ1-2, with D maybe TRBD1 (5 bases). Germline V gives CDR1 MNHEY, CDR2 SVGAGI. The CDR3 is 12 residues long. Trimming stripped 7 bases from V and 7 bases from J, with 13 bases between. CDR3 residues: CASTFRVGGYTF. The CDR3, as DNA: TGTGCCAGCACCTTCAGGGTGGGTGGCTACACCTTC.

The chain has TRBV10-2 and TRBJ1-5; 8 nucleotides line up with TRBD1. The CDR3 runs to 13 residues. The V and J ends lost 6 bases and 7 bases, in that order; junction bases with no gene match: 5. CDR1 is WSHSY, CDR2 SAAADI, per germline. CDR3: CASRSGGGQPQHF. CDR3 sequence (DNA): TGCGCCAGCAGGTCAGGGGGCGGACAGCCCCAGCATTTT.

The rearrangement links TRBV29-1 to TRBJ1-2; no reliable D call. The ends were cut back, 1 base at V and 8 bases at J, with 11 bases in the middle. The germline gives CDR1 SQVTM, CDR2 ANQGSEA. CDR3 size: 12 residues. This CDR3 reads CSVEGTGPGYTF. DNA of the CDR3: TGCAGCGTTGAAGGTACTGGGCCCGGCTACACCTTC.

The V and J genes are TRBV18 and TRBJ1-1, with D tentatively TRBD1 (5 bases). V was pared by 3 bases and J by 4 bases, with 15 bases between. The CDR3 has 15 residues. Germline-derived CDR1 and CDR2 are KGHSH and LQKENI. CDR3 DNA: TGTGCCAGCTCACCGCCCCCCACAGGAGTCACTGAAGCTTTCTTT. Protein: CASSPPPTGVTEAFF.

The chain joins TRBV7-2 to TRBJ2-1; perhaps TRBD2 as D (6 bases). Looked up from germline, CDR1 is SGHTA and CDR2 is FQGNSA. Trimming removed 4 bases from V and 2 bases from J, with 21 bases in between. The CDR3 spans 18 residues. The CDR3 protein is CASSSPYIAEGAYNEQFF. The DNA of the CDR3 is TGTGCCAGCAGCTCCCCGTATATAGCGGAGGGAGCCTACAATGAGCAGTTCTTC. Based on the CDR3 plus reference TRBV7-2 and TRBJ2-1, the full variable domain is GAGVSQSPSNKVTEKGKDVELRCDPISGHTALYWYRQSLGQGLEFLIYFQGNSAPDKSGLPSDRFSAERTGGSVSTLTIQRTQQEDSAVYLCASSSPYIAEGAYNEQFFGPGTRLTVL.

The rearrangement links TRBV4-1 to TRBJ1-2; the D is unclear. There are 14 residues in the CDR3. V lost 8 bases and J 0 bases, leaving 13 bases between the germline ends. Germline CDR1 MGHRA, CDR2 YSYEKL. CDR3 residues: CASSTAVSNYGYTF. The CDR3 DNA reads as TGCGCCAGCTCGACGGCGGTCTCTAACTATGGCTACACCTTC.

The chain combines TRBV27 with TRBJ2-1; D uncertain. CDR1 and CDR2 (germline): MNHEY, SMNVEV (reference sequence). This CDR3 has 10 amino acids. The V end was cut by 5 bases, the J end by 15 bases, with 11 bases between. The CDR3: CASSGPITFF. CDR3 nucleotide sequence: TGTGCCAGCAGTGGGCCGATTACGTTCTTC.

This chain uses TRBV30 with TRBJ1-5; 7 bases match TRBD1. The germline CDR1 and CDR2 sequences are GTSNPN and SVGIG (reference sequence). J gave up 7 bases and V 4 bases, and 4 bases lay outside the gene matches. CDR3 length: 12 amino acids. CDR3 bases: TGTGCCTGGAACCGACAGGGCCAGCCCCAGCATTTT. This encodes CAWNRQGQPQHF.

The rearrangement joins TRBV7-2 to TRBJ2-2; 14 nucleotides match TRBD2. Unmatched junction bases numbered 7, after V lost 5 bases and J lost 8 bases. Per the germline V gene, CDR1 is SGHTA and CDR2 is FQGNSA. The CDR3 is made up of 16 amino acids. The CDR3 coding sequence is TGTGCCAGCAGCCCCCGACTAGCGGGGGGGCCGGGGGAGCTGTTTTTT. This encodes CASSPRLAGGPGELFF.

This sequence joins TRBV6-4 and TRBJ2-5; 9 bases fit TRBD2. The germline gives CDR1 MRHNA, CDR2 SNTAGT. The J segment lost 3 bases and the V segment lost 4 bases, leaving 6 bases of the junction unmatched. The CDR3 runs 15 residues. In nucleotides, the CDR3 is TGTGCCAGCAGTGTGTTTAGACTAGCGGAAGAGACCCAGTACTTC. Translated: CASSVFRLAEETQYF.